These 28 T cell receptor beta chains were sequenced from one sample in a study of T cells in Graves' hyperthyroidism and ophthalmopathy. It was RNA transcripts that yielded the amplified TCR beta CDR3 regions. When the TCR CDR3 underwent first-round RT-PCR, the HTBI primer set was used. MiXCR was run by TCRdb on the multiplex PCR reads, yielding one entry per CDR3 protein. Of fewer than 650,000 distinct CDR3 sequences in the sample, approximately 15% were seen once. The sample was blood. The source of these receptors is a woman aged 18-29 years with Graves' ophthalmopathy.

In DNA, the CDR3 is TGTGCCAGTAGTATACAGACGAACACCGGGGAGCTGTTTTTT. Protein: CASSIQTNTGELFF. V usage is TRBV19 and J usage is TRBJ2-2, with D hard to call. The V end lost 2 bases, the J end lost 0 bases, and 4 bases lay between the germline ends. Germline CDR1 LNHDA, CDR2 SQIVND (reference sequence). This CDR3 has 14 amino acids. Using reference TRBV19 and TRBJ2-2 for the parts outside the CDR3, the full variable domain is DGGITQSPKYLFRKEGQNVTLSCEQNLNHDAMYWYRQDPGQGLRLIYYSQIVNDFQKGDIAEGYSVSREKKESFPLTVTSAQKNPTAFYLCASSIQTNTGELFFGEGSRLTVL.

Ten or more counts support this clonotype. The chain has TRBV28 and TRBJ2-7, with 8 bases that match TRBD2. There are 16 residues in the CDR3. Germline lookup yields CDR1 MDHEN and CDR2 SYDVKM. Trimming at V came to 7 bases and at J to 0 bases, leaving 11 bases not matched to a gene. CDR3 in DNA: TGTGCCAGCAAAGGCAGGGTCGGGAGGGCCTCCTACGAGCAGTACTTC. Translating it yields CASKGRVGRASYEQYF.

V is TRBV6-5 and J is TRBJ2-1; D might be TRBD2 (5 bases). The V and J ends lost 2 bases and 8 bases respectively, with 16 bases between them. This CDR3 comprises 15 residues. The V gene's germline CDR1 is MNHEY and CDR2 SVGAGI. For the CDR3, the DNA is TGTGCCAGCAGTTACGGCGGCCTAGCCGTAGATGAGCAGTTCTTC. Residues: CASSYGGLAVDEQFF.

This clonotype appeared many times. The J gene is TRBJ2-7, the V gene TRBV20-1, with unresolved D. V was clipped by 3 bases and J by 2 bases, with 11 bases between them. Germline CDR1 DFQATT, CDR2 SNEGSKA (reference sequence). CDR3 size: 13 residues. CDR3 nucleotides: TGCAGTGCTAGCCAATTCCGAACCTACGAGCAGTACTTC. Protein sequence: CSASQFRTYEQYF.

This clonotype was recorded a few times. The rearrangement links TRBV20-1 to TRBJ2-5; D remains unclear. The CDR3 extends over 12 amino acids. The V gene's germline CDR1 is DFQATT and CDR2 SNEGSKA (reference sequence). V lost 7 bases and J 2 bases, leaving 11 bases between the germline ends. The CDR3 nucleotides are TGCAGTGGGGTAGGGTCGCAAGAGACCCAGTACTTC. It yields the protein CSGVGSQETQYF.

This clonotype has at least ten counts. The chain employs TRBV27 and TRBJ2-1; unclear D gene. V lost 2 bases and J lost 9, with 5 bases in between. CDR3 length: 11 residues. The germline V gene has CDR1 MNHEY and CDR2 SMNVEV (reference sequence). The CDR3 region has the DNA TGTGCCAGCAGTTTACACGGTGAGCAGTTCTTC. It translates to CASSLHGEQFF.

Many counts were recorded for this clonotype. CDR3 nucleotide sequence: TGTGCCAGCAGTTTCGATAACTATGGCTACACCTTC. Translation: CASSFDNYGYTF. The chain combines TRBV28 with TRBJ1-2; D is uncertain. The germline V gene encodes CDR1 MDHEN and CDR2 SYDVKM. Trimming took 3 bases from V and 1 from J, leaving 3 bases between them. The CDR3 is 12 amino acids.

This clonotype was seen at least ten times. This chain joins TRBV20-1 and TRBJ2-5; D is perhaps TRBD1 or TRBD2 (5 bases each). Germline loops: CDR1 DFQATT, CDR2 SNEGSKA (reference sequence). Trimming removed 5 bases at V and 2 bases at J, with 18 bases between. This CDR3 is built from 15 residues. DNA for the CDR3: TGCAGTGCTGAGCAGGGTGCTAGCTCACAAGAGACCCAGTACTTC. Protein sequence: CSAEQGASSQETQYF.

This clonotype was seen at least ten times. This chain uses TRBV6-6 with TRBJ1-1, with D unclear. The V gene lost 0 bases and the J gene lost 1 base, with 3 bases spanning the gap. Germline V lookup: CDR1 MNHNY, CDR2 SVGAGI (reference sequence). The CDR3 runs 13 residues. The CDR3 protein is CASSYSRNTEAFF. The DNA for the CDR3 is TGTGCCAGCAGTTACTCGAGGAACACTGAAGCTTTCTTT.

This clonotype occurred many times. The rearrangement links TRBV7-6 to TRBJ2-1, with TRBD1 matching 9 bases. This CDR3 has 16 residues. Germline CDR1 is SGHVS and CDR2 is FNYEAQ. V shed 2 bases and J 3 bases; nucleotides not matched to a gene: 5. The CDR3 DNA reads as TGTGCCAGCAGCTTATTACCGGGACAGGGCTACAATGAGCAGTTCTTC. Translation: CASSLLPGQGYNEQFF.

This clonotype was counted many times. The rearrangement links TRBV7-9 to TRBJ2-5, with D unresolved. V lost 5 bases to trimming and J lost 10 bases, with 26 bases between them. The CDR3 is 16 residues long. Germline loops: CDR1 SEHNR, CDR2 FQNEAQ (reference sequence). The CDR3 protein is CASSLGDGTPLVVQYF. For the CDR3, the DNA is TGTGCCAGCAGCCTAGGTGACGGAACACCCTTAGTCGTCCAGTACTTC.

This chain links TRBV7-9 with TRBJ1-3, with D uncertain. Germline V gives CDR1 SEHNR, CDR2 FQNEAQ (reference sequence). Trimming stripped 1 base from V and 15 bases from J, with 13 bases between. CDR3 length: 12 residues. CDR3 coding DNA: TGTGCCAGCAGCTTAGGGCAATTCGGGGAATATTTT. Translated, it gives CASSLGQFGEYF.

This clonotype was counted between two and nine times. This chain links TRBV9 with TRBJ1-1; the match to TRBD1 covers 9 bases. Germline CDR1 reads SGDLS; CDR2 reads YYNGEE. V shed 0 bases, J shed 1 base, and the junction held 1 base outside the gene matches. CDR3 size: 15 residues. The CDR3 DNA follows: TGTGCCAGCAGCGTAGAGGGACAGGGGAACACTGAAGCTTTCTTT. This codes for CASSVEGQGNTEAFF. The complete variable domain, with remaining parts taken from reference TRBV9 and TRBJ1-1, reads DSGVTQTPKHLITATGQRVTLRCSPRSGDLSVYWYQQSLDQGLQFLIQYYNGEERAKGNILERFSAQQFPDLHSELNLSSLELGDSALYFCASSVEGQGNTEAFFGQGTRLTVV.

The sample holds a few counts of this clonotype. The rearrangement links TRBV4-3 to TRBJ1-1, with 11 bases matching TRBD1. Trimming removed 4 bases from V and 5 bases from J; junction bases left unmatched: 9. The length of the CDR3 is 16 residues. Germline V gives CDR1 LGHNA, CDR2 YSLEER. The CDR3 DNA follows: TGCGCCAGCAGCCGGAATGTGGGGGACAGGGGGACTGAAGCTTTCTTT. Its translation is CASSRNVGDRGTEAFF.

This clonotype has only a few counts. This chain connects TRBV6-1 to TRBJ2-2; D remains ambiguous. Germline V gene data show CDR1 as MNHNS and CDR2 as SASEGT. The CDR3 length is 11 residues. Trimming took off 2 bases at V and 13 bases at J, with 8 bases between the two ends. The CDR3: CASSEPIRLFF. The DNA for the CDR3 is TGTGCCAGCAGTGAACCCATTCGGCTGTTTTTT.

This clonotype was seen repeatedly, ten times or more. The chain employs TRBV2 and TRBJ1-5, with D hard to call. The germline V gene has CDR1 SNHLY and CDR2 FYNNEI. The CDR3 sequence is 13 residues long. Between the trimmed V and J ends, which lost 4 bases and 4 bases, there was a span of 8 bases. CDR3 coding DNA: TGTGCCAGCAGTGTCGCCGGAAATCAGCCCCAGCATTTT. Its translation: CASSVAGNQPQHF.

This clonotype was recorded a few times. This chain links TRBV29-1 with TRBJ1-1; 9 bases fit TRBD1. This CDR3 contains 14 residues. V lost 7 bases to trimming and J lost 6 bases; unmatched junction nucleotides: 12. The germline CDR1 and CDR2 sequences are SQVTM and ANQGSEA. CDR3 in amino acids: CSARGGQGSAEAFF. DNA of the CDR3: TGCAGCGCCAGGGGGGGACAGGGAAGCGCTGAAGCTTTCTTT.

This clonotype was counted at least ten times. The chain employs TRBV18 and TRBJ1-2; 8 bases are a match to TRBD1. The CDR3 totals 12 residues. Germline values: CDR1 KGHSH, CDR2 LQKENI. Trimming removed 8 bases from V and 7 bases from J; junction bases left unmatched: 6. Here the CDR3 DNA reads TGTGCCAGCCACGGGACAGGCCCTGGCTACACCTTC. This translates into CASHGTGPGYTF. Combining the CDR3 with reference TRBV18 and TRBJ1-2 gives the whole variable domain NAGVMQNPRHLVRRRGQEARLRCSPMKGHSHVYWYRQLPEEGLKFMVYLQKENIIDESGMPKERFSAEFPKEGPSILRIQQVVRGDSAAYFCASHGTGPGYTFGSGTRLTVV.

Points on this clonotype: This sequence may be a read error, since a much larger clone differs from it by one base. The conserved final phenylalanine or tryptophan is absent from the CDR3, which likely points to a read error. This sequence joins TRBV11-2 and TRBJ1-1; D is possibly TRBD1 (6 bases). The CDR3 runs 17 residues. Germline assignment: CDR1 SGHAT and CDR2 FQNNGV. V was clipped by 3 bases and J by 6 bases, with 23 bases between them. The CDR3 spells CASSFGARGGGSAEAFL. CDR3 sequence (DNA): TGTGCCAGCAGCTTCGGAGCACGAGGGGGGGGGAGCGCTGAAGCTTTCCTT.

This clonotype has a count of ten or more. V gene TRBV2 combines with J gene TRBJ2-3, with 7 bases lining up with TRBD2. Germline V gives CDR1 SNHLY, CDR2 FYNNEI. Trimming took 6 bases from V and 2 from J; bases not matched to a gene: 14. The CDR3 spans 17 residues. The CDR3 sequence is CASSTPPGLADTDTQYF. In nucleotides, the CDR3 is TGTGCCAGCAGCACTCCACCTGGGCTAGCGGACACAGATACGCAGTATTTT.

Ten or more counts support this clonotype. The CDR3 DNA sequence: TGTGCCAGCACCTTAGCGGGAGTCTCCTACGAGCAGTACTTC. Its protein is CASTLAGVSYEQYF. The chain employs TRBV12-3 or TRBV12-4 and TRBJ2-7, with 9 bases identical to TRBD2. The J segment lost 0 bases and the V segment lost 7 bases, leaving 4 bases of the junction unmatched. The CDR3 covers 14 residues.

In nucleotides, the CDR3 is TGTGCCAGCAGACCCACAGGGGGCATGGACACTGAAGCTTTCTTT. Translating it yields CASRPTGGMDTEAFF. The chain employs TRBV6-1 and TRBJ1-1; 9 nucleotides line up with TRBD1. The CDR3 is 15 residues long. Germline trimming cut 6 bases from V and 3 bases from J; bases unmatched to any gene: 8. The germline gives CDR1 MNHNS, CDR2 SASEGT.

This clonotype was seen ten or more times. The gene calls are TRBV13 and TRBJ2-7; TRBD2 matches 10 bases. Per the germline V gene, CDR1 is PRHDT and CDR2 is FYEKMQ (reference sequence). The J segment lost 2 bases and the V segment lost 1 base, leaving 2 bases of the junction unmatched. The CDR3 contains 15 residues. CDR3 region: CASSLVLAGTYEQYF. CDR3 coding DNA: TGTGCCAGCAGCTTAGTACTAGCGGGGACCTACGAGCAGTACTTC.

This clonotype has ten or more counts. This chain joins TRBV2 and TRBJ2-1; TRBD1 matches 7 bases. The CDR3 spans 15 residues. Trimming cost V 6 bases and J 2 bases; bases outside gene matches: 7. Germline-derived CDR1 and CDR2 are SNHLY and FYNNEI. The CDR3 sequence: CASRQDRRTYNEQFF. The DNA of the CDR3 is TGTGCCAGCAGACAGGACAGGCGAACCTACAATGAGCAGTTCTTC.

This clonotype was picked up a small number of times. This chain connects TRBV7-2 to TRBJ2-2; 8 bases line up with TRBD1. CDR3 size: 17 residues. Looked up from germline, CDR1 is SGHTA and CDR2 is FQGNSA. V shed 1 base and J 1 base; nucleotides not matched to a gene: 5. The CDR3 region has the DNA TGTGCCAGCAGCTTAGTATTCAGGGGGCAGAACACCGGGGAGCTGTTTTTT. It codes for CASSLVFRGQNTGELFF.

The sample holds a few counts of this clonotype. This rearrangement joins TRBV5-8 to TRBJ2-1; no firm D call. The length of the CDR3 is 14 residues. Germline CDR1 reads SGHTS; CDR2 reads YDEGEE. V lost 1 base to trimming and J lost 6 bases, with 11 bases between them. This chain's CDR3 is CASSLKGQVNEQFF. CDR3 in DNA: TGTGCCAGCAGCTTGAAAGGGCAAGTCAATGAGCAGTTCTTC.

The chain uses TRBV12-3 or TRBV12-4 and TRBJ2-7, with a weak D call TRBD2 (7 bases). CDR3 length: 16 residues. V was shortened by 5 bases and J by 6 bases, with 23 bases between the two germline ends. The CDR3 sequence is CASSLGGGGRLSEQYF. The CDR3 region has the DNA TGTGCCAGCAGTCTGGGGGGGGGGGGCCGTTTGTCCGAGCAGTACTTC.

A note on this clonotype: This may stem from a read error, because a much larger clone lies one nucleotide away. The chain joins TRBV7-2 to TRBJ2-7; tentative D call: TRBD2 (6 bases). Trimming stripped 5 bases from V and 7 bases from J, with 18 bases between. This CDR3 contains 14 residues. Germline values: CDR1 SGHTA, CDR2 FQGNSA. CDR3 DNA: TGTGCCAGCAGCCGATGGGGGGACCCTATGGAGCAGTACTTC. Its translation: CASSRWGDPMEQYF. The entire variable domain, with the rest obtained from reference TRBV7-2 and TRBJ2-7, is as follows: GAGVSQSPSNKVTEKGKDVELRCDPISGHTALYWYRQSLGQGLEFLIYFQGNSAPDKSGLPSDRFSAERTGGSVSTLTIQRTQQEDSAVYLCASSRWGDPMEQYFGPGTRLTVT.